Here is one T cell receptor (beta chain) with its context. Unique molecular identifiers were built into the TCRbeta library. TCRdb itself ran the PCR reads through MiXCR, one entry per CDR3 protein. This sample has approximately 980,000 distinct CDR3 sequences, with around 30% found just once. The CDR3 is 19 residues long. The germline V gene has CDR1 LGHDT and CDR2 YNNKEL (reference sequence). With 1 base clipped from V and 0 bases from J, the junction kept 8 bases outside the gene matches. The sample belongs to a study of T-cell reconstitution after alpha-beta-depleted transplantation in children. The sample in question was PBMCs, mostly from graft donor cells, obtained 360 days after TCRalphabeta/CD19-depleted stem cell transplant. The sequence came from a boy under two years old who had a stem cell transplant for SCID, so the T cells may come from the graft donor. This chain joins TRBV3-1 and TRBJ2-6; 8 bases are a match to TRBD1. The DNA for the CDR3 is TGTGCCAGCAGCCAAGGGGACAGGTTTCCCAGCTCTGGGGCCAACGTCCTGACTTTC. Translating gives CASSQGDRFPSSGANVLTF.